The text below deals with one T cell receptor (beta chain). The antigen remains unidentified. The data are from a study of blood T cells in healthy people across ages. General study findings and limits: Observed TCR beta diversity showed a strong correlation with the percentage of naive T cells as measured by flow cytometry. Long-lived donors had more naive CD4+ cells and higher diversity than aged donors.

The ends were cut back, 5 bases at V and 0 bases at J, with 13 bases in the middle. This CDR3 is 16 amino acids long. The germline CDR1 and CDR2 sequences are SEHNR and FQNEAQ (reference sequence). Primers used in a second PCR of about 7 to 12 cycles were a sample-barcoded 5' primer and a J-beta primer mix. TCRdb re-called the 5' RACE reads with MiXCR, one entry per CDR3 protein. Among about 940,000 distinct CDR3 sequences listed, around 49% were seen once. This TCR derives from a young man in good health. Material: blood. The J gene is TRBJ2-2, the V gene TRBV7-9; tentatively, D is TRBD1 (7 bases). CDR3 loop: CASSRGGTANTGELFF. The CDR3, as DNA: TGTGCCAGCAGCCGGGGCGGGACAGCGAACACCGGGGAGCTGTTTTTT.